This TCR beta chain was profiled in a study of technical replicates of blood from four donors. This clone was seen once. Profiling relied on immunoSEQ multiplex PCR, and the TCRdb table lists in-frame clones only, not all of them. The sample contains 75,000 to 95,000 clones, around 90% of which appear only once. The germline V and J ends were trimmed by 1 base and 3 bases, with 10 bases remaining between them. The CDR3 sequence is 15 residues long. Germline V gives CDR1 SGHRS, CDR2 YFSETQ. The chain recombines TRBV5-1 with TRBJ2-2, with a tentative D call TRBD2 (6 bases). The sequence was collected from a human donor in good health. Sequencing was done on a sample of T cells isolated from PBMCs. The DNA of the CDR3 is TGCGCCAGCAGCTTGCCCGGAGGGGACACCGGGGAGCTGTTTTTT. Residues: CASSLPGGDTGELFF. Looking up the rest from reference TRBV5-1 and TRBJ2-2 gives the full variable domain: KAGVTQTPRYLIKTRGQQVTLSCSPISGHRSVSWYQQTPGQGLQFLFEYFSETQRNKGNFPGRFSGRQFSNSRSEMNVSTLELGDSALYLCASSLPGGDTGELFFGEGSRLTVL.